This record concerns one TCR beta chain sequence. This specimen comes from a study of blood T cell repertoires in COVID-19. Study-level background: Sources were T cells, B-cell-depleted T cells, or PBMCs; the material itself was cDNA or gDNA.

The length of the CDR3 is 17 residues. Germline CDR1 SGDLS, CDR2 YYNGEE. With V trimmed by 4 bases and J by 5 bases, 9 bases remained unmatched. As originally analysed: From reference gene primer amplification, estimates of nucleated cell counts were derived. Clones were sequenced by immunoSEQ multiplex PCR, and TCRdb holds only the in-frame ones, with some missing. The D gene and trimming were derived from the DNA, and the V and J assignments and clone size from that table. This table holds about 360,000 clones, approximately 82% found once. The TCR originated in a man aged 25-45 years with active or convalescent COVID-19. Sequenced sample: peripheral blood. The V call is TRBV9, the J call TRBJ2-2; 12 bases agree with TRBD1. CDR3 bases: TGTGCCAGCAGCTTCGGGACAGGGGGCATCGGGACCGGGGAGCTGTTTTTT. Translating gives CASSFGTGGIGTGELFF.